This T cell receptor (beta chain) is drawn from a study of shared T cell receptors in the human thymus. J gave up 1 base and V 5 bases, and 6 bases lay outside the gene matches. The CDR3 contains 15 residues. CDR1 MNHEY and CDR2 SMNVEV come from the germline V gene (reference sequence). Sequencing used immunoSEQ multiplex PCR; TCRdb keeps in-frame clones, though not all of them. The profile covers about 660,000 clones, with more than 75% appearing a single time and 0.01% taken by the ten largest. The same data also contributed to another study, on human thymus T cells.

This sequence was found in a boy under two years old with a congenital heart defect. This chain joins TRBV27 and TRBJ2-3, with TRBD2 matching 7 bases. The sample consisted of thymocytes. The chain's CDR3 is CASSLAGVGTDTQYF. Written as DNA, the CDR3 is TGTGCCAGCAGTCTGGCGGGAGTAGGCACAGATACGCAGTATTTT.